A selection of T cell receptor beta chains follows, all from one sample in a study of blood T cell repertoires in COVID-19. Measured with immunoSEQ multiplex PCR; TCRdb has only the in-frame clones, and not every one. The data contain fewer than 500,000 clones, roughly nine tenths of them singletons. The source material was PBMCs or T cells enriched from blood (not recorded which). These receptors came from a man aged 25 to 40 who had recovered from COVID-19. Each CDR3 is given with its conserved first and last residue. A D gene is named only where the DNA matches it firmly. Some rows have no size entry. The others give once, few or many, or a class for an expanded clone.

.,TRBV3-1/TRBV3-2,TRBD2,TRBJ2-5,TGTGCCAGCAGAGGACTAGCGGGACGGGAGACCCAGTACTTC,CASRGLAGRETQYF
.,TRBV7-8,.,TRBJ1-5,TGTGCCAGCAGCTTAGGAGGTAGGAATAACAATCAGCCCCAGCATTTT,CASSLGGRNNNQPQHF
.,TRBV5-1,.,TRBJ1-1,TGCGCCAGCAGCTTTAGGGGGTCCGACACTGAAGCTTTCTTT,CASSFRGSDTEAFF
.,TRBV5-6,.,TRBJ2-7,TGTGCCAGCAGCGAGTTAAGCTACGAGCAGTACTTC,CASSELSYEQYF
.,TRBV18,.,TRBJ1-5,TGTGCCAGCTCATCCATACAACAGGGAAGGAGCAATCAGCCCCAGCATTTT,CASSSIQQGRSNQPQHF
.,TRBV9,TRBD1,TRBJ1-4,TGTGCCAGCAGCGTAGACCAGGGGGCGACTAATGAAAAACTGTTTTTT,CASSVDQGATNEKLFF
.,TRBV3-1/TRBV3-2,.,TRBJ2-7,TGTGCCAGCAGCCCCAGGGCTTTCTCCGAGCAGTACTTC,CASSPRAFSEQYF
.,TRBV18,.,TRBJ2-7,TGTGCCAGCTCACGTGACAGAACCTACGAGCAGTACTTC,CASSRDRTYEQYF
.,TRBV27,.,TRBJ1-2,TGTGCCAGCACGTCGCAGCACAGCCGCCTAAACTATGGCTACACCTTC,CASTSQHSRLNYGYTF
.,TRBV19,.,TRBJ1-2,TGTGCCAGTAGTAGCGGGAGAGGGTCGAACATCTATGGCTACACCTTC,CASSSGRGSNIYGYTF
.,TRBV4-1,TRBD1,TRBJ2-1,TGCGCCAGCAGCCAAGCGGGACAGGGCTCCTACAATGAGCAGTTCTTC,CASSQAGQGSYNEQFF
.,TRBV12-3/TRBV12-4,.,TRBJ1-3,TGTGCCAGCAGTTTAGGGGCCAACACCATATATTTT,CASSLGANTIYF
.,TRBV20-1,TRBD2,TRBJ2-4,TGCAGTGCTAGTCCTGCGGGAGGCCTAAGCATTCAGTACTTC,CSASPAGGLSIQYF
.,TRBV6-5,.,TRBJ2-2,TGTGCCAGCAACGATCAGGGGCGGACCGGGGAGCTGTTTTTT,CASNDQGRTGELFF
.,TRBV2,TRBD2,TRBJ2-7,TGTGCCAGCAGAGGACTAGCGGGAGGATTCTACTTC,CASRGLAGGFYF
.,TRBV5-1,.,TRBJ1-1,TGCGCCAGCAGCTTGGGGACAGTAAACACTGAAGCTTTCTTT,CASSLGTVNTEAFF
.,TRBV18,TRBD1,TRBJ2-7,TGTGCCAGCTCACCGGGACAGGGGGTTAGCGAGCAGTACTTC,CASSPGQGVSEQYF
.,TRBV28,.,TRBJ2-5,TGTGCCAGCAGTATGGGAGTGCAGGAGATACAAGAGACCCAGTACTTC,CASSMGVQEIQETQYF
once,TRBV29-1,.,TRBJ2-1,TGCAGCGCCCTCGGCGGTCCGGTCGATGAGCAGTTCTTC,CSALGGPVDEQFF
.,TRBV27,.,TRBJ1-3,TGTGCCAGCAGTAAGACAGCTTCTGGAAACACCATATATTTT,CASSKTASGNTIYF
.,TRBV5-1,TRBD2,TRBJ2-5,TGCGCCAGCAGCTTGGCGAGCGGGGTGCAAGAGACCCAGTACTTC,CASSLASGVQETQYF
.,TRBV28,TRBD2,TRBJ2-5,TGTGCCAGCAGTATAGCGGGACCCCAAGAGACCCAGTACTTC,CASSIAGPQETQYF
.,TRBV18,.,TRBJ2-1,TGTGCCAGCTCACCACAGGAGCTAGGGGCCAATGAGCAGTTCTTC,CASSPQELGANEQFF
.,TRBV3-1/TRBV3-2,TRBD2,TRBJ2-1,TGTGCCAGCAGCCGCGGGACTAGCGTTAATGAGCAGTTCTTC,CASSRGTSVNEQFF
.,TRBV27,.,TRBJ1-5,TGTGCCAGCAGACAACTTCCTTCCAGGGGAAATCAGCCCCAGCATTTT,CASRQLPSRGNQPQHF
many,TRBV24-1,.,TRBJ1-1,TGTGCCACCAGTGGGGCGGGGTCGAACACTGAAGCTTTCTTT,CATSGAGSNTEAFF
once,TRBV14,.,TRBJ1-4,TGTGCCAGCAGCCAAGATTCCGGGGTTAGTGAAAAACTGTTTTTT,CASSQDSGVSEKLFF
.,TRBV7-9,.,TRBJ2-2,TGTGCCAGCAGCTTAGCACGGGAGATCGGGGAGCTGTTTTTT,CASSLAREIGELFF
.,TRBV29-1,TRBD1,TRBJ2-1,TGCAGCGTTGACGACAGGGCGAACTCCAATGAGCAGTTCTTC,CSVDDRANSNEQFF
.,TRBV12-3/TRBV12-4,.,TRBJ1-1,TGTGCCAGCATCTCGGGGGGGACTGAAGCTTTCTTT,CASISGGTEAFF
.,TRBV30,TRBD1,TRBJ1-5,TGTGCCTGGAGTGTACCGCCGGGGGACAGGGGCAGAACGGGCCAGCATTTT,CAWSVPPGDRGRTGQHF
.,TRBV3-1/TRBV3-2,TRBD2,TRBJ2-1,TGTGCCAGCAGCCAAGGTCCTAGCGGGATAAATGAGCAGTTCTTC,CASSQGPSGINEQFF
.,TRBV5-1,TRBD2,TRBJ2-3,TGCGCCAGCAGCGGGACTAGCGGGAATAGAGATACGCAGTATTTT,CASSGTSGNRDTQYF
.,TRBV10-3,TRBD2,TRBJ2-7,TGTGCCACCGGAGGCGGACTAGCGGGAACCTACGAGCAGTACTTC,CATGGGLAGTYEQYF
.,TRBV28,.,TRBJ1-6,TGTGCCAGCAGTTCCCAGGCCGGATATAATTCACCCCTCCACTTT,CASSSQAGYNSPLHF
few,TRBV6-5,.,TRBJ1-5,TGTGCCAGCAGTTACTCGTACGGGGGTCAGCCCCAGCATTTT,CASSYSYGGQPQHF
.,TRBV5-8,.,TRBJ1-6,TGTGCCAGCAGCTTGGTTCTAAATTCACCCCTCCACTTT,CASSLVLNSPLHF